This TCR beta chain was sequenced during a study of cytomegalovirus exposure and HLA in healthy donors. With V trimmed by 5 bases and J by 2 bases, 4 bases remained unmatched. This CDR3 comprises 15 residues. Germline-derived CDR1 and CDR2 are LNHDA and SQIVND (reference sequence). 60 Vbeta and 13 Jbeta primers were used in PCR. The repertoire was sequenced with immunoSEQ multiplex PCR; TCRdb's copy has only in-frame clones and lacks some. This table has around 200,000 clones, more than 75% appearing once. Points from the study as a whole: A later look showed TCR association rates differing by HLA locus, highest for DRB1 and lowest for HLA-C.

On this clone: The antigen is unknown.

The chain combines TRBV19 with TRBJ2-7; TRBD2 agrees at 12 bases. The origin of this receptor is a woman in her 50s in good health and CMV-seropositive. Specimen: PBMCs. The CDR3, as DNA: TGTGCCAGTAGTGTTACTAGCGGGGGGCCCTACGAGCAGTACTTC. Translated, it gives CASSVTSGGPYEQYF. The whole variable domain, filled in from reference TRBV19 and TRBJ2-7, reads DGGITQSPKYLFRKEGQNVTLSCEQNLNHDAMYWYRQDPGQGLRLIYYSQIVNDFQKGDIAEGYSVSREKKESFPLTVTSAQKNPTAFYLCASSVTSGGPYEQYFGPGTRLTVT.